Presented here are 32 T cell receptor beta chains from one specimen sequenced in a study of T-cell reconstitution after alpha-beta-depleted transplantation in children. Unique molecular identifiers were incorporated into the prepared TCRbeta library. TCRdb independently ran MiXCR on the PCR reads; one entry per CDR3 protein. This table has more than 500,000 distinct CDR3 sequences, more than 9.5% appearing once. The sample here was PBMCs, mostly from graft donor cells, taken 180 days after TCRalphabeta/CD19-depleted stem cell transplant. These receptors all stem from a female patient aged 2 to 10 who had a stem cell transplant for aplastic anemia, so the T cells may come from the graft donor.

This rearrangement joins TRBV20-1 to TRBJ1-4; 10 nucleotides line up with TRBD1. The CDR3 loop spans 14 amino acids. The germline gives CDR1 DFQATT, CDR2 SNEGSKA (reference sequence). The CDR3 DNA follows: TGCAGGCCTTACTCCGGGACAGGGGATGAAAAACTGTTTTTT. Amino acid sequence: CRPYSGTGDEKLFF.

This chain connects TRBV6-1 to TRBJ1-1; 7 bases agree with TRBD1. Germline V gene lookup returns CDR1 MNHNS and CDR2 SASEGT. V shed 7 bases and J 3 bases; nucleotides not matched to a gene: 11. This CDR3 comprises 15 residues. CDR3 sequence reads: CASTGLTGLDTEAFF. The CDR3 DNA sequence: TGTGCCAGCACCGGCCTGACAGGGCTGGACACTGAAGCTTTCTTT.

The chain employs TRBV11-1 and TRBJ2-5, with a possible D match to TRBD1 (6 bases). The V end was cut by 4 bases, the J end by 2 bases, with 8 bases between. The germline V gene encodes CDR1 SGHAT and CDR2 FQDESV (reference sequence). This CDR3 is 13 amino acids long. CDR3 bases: TGTGCCAGCAGCTCGGACAGACAAGAGACCCAGTACTTC. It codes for CASSSDRQETQYF.

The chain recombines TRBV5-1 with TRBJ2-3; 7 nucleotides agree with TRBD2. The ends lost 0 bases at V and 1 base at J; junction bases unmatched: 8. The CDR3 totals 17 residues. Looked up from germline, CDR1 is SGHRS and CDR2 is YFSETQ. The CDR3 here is CASSLVRSTSGTDTQYF. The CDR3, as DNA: TGCGCCAGCAGCTTGGTCCGGTCTACTAGCGGCACAGATACGCAGTATTTT.

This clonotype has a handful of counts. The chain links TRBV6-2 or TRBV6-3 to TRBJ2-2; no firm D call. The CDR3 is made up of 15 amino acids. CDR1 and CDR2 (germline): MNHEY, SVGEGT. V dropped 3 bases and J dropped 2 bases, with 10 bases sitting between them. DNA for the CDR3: TGTGCCAGCAGTTATCGACTCGGAAACACCGGGGAGCTGTTTTTT. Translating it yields CASSYRLGNTGELFF.

In DNA form, the CDR3 reads TGTGCCAGCACCTATGCGGGTGAGCAGTTCTTC. Its translation: CASTYAGEQFF. The chain is built from TRBV6-2 or TRBV6-3 and TRBJ2-1; D may be TRBD2 (5 bases). CDR1 and CDR2 from the germline V gene are MNHEY and SVGEGT. This CDR3 is built from 11 residues. Trimming cost V 7 bases and J 9 bases, with 10 bases left between them.

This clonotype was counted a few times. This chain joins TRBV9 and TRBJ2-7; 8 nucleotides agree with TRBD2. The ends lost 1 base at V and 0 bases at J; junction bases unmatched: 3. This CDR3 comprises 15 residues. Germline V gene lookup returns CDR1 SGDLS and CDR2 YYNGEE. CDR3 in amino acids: CASSVLGTSSYEQYF. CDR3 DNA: TGTGCCAGCAGCGTACTGGGGACTAGCTCCTACGAGCAGTACTTC.

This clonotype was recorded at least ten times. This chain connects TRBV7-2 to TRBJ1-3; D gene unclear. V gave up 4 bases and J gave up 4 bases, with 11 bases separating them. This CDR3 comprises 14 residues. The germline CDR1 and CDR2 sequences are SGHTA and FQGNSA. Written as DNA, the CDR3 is TGTGCCAGCAGCTCCGGATGGAACGGAAACACCATATATTTT. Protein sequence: CASSSGWNGNTIYF. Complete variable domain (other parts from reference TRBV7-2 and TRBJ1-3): GAGVSQSPSNKVTEKGKDVELRCDPISGHTALYWYRQSLGQGLEFLIYFQGNSAPDKSGLPSDRFSAERTGGSVSTLTIQRTQQEDSAVYLCASSSGWNGNTIYFGEGSWLTVV.

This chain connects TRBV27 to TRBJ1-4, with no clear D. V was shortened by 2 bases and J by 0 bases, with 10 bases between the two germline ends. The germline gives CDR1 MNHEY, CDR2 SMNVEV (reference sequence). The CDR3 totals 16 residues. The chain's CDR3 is CASSLGWAATNEKLFF. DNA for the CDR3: TGTGCCAGCAGTTTAGGTTGGGCAGCAACTAATGAAAAACTGTTTTTT.

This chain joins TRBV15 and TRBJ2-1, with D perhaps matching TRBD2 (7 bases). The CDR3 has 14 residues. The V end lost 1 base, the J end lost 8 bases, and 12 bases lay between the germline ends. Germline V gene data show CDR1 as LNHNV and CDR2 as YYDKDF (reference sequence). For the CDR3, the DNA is TGTGCCACCAGCAGAGGGGGGGGCAGGTATGAGCAGTTCTTC. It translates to CATSRGGGRYEQFF.

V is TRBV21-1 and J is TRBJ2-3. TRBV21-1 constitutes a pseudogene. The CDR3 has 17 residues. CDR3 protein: CASSKERGPIGTDTQYF. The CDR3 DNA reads TGTGCCAGCAGCAAAGAGCGCGGACCTATCGGCACAGATACGCAGTATTTT.

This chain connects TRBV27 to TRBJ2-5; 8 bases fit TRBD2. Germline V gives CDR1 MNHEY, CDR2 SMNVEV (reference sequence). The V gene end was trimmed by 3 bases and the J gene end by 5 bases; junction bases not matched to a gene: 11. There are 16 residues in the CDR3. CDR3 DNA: TGTGCCAGCAGTTTTGGGAGCGGGAGAAAGGTGGAGACCCAGTACTTC. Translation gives CASSFGSGRKVETQYF.

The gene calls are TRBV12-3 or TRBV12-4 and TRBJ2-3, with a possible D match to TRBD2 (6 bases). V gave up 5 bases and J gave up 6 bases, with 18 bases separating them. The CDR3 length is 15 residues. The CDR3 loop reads CASSLWRGSSDTQYF. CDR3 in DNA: TGTGCCAGCAGTCTTTGGCGGGGAAGTTCGGATACGCAGTATTTT.

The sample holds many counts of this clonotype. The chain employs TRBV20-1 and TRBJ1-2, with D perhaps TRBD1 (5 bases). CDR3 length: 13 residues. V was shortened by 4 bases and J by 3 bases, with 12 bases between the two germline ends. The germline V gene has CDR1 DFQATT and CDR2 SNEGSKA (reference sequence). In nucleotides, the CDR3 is TGCAGTGCTAAACCCGGGACTTACTATGGCTACACCTTC. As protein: CSAKPGTYYGYTF.

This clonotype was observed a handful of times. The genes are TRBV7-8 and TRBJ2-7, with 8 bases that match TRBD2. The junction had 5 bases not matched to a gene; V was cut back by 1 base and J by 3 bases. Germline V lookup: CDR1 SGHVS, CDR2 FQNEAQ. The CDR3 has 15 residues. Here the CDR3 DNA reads TGTGCCAGCAGCTTAGATGGGCTAGCGGGCTACGAGCAGTACGTC. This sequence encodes CASSLDGLAGYEQYV.

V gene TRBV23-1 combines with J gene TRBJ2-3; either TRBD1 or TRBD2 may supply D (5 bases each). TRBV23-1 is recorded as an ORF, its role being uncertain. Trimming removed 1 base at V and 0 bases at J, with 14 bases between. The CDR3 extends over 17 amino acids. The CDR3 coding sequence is TGCGCCAGCAGTCAATTGGCAGGGACGTCGAGCACAGATACGCAGTATTTT. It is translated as CASSQLAGTSSTDTQYF.

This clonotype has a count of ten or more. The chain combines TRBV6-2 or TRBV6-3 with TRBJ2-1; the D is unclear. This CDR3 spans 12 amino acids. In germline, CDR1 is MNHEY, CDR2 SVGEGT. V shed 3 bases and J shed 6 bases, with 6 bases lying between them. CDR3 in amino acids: CASSYHPNEQFF. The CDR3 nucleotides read TGTGCCAGCAGTTATCACCCCAATGAGCAGTTCTTC.

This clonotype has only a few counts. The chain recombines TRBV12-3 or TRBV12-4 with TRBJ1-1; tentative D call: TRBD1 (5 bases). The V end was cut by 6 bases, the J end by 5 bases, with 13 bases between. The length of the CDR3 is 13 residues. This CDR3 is CASSQGFRTEAFF. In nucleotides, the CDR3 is TGTGCCAGCAGCCAGGGCTTCCGGACTGAAGCTTTCTTT.

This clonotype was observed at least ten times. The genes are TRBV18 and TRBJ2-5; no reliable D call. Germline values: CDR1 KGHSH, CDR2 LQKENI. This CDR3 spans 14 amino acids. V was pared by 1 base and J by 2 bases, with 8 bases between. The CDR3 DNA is TGTGCCAGCTCACCACGCGACGGGCAAGAGACCCAGTACTTC. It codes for CASSPRDGQETQYF. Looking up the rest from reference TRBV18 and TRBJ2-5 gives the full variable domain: NAGVMQNPRHLVRRRGQEARLRCSPMKGHSHVYWYRQLPEEGLKFMVYLQKENIIDESGMPKERFSAEFPKEGPSILRIQQVVRGDSAAYFCASSPRDGQETQYFGPGTRLLVL.

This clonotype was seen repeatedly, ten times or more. As DNA, the CDR3 is TGTGCCAGCAGCTTAGGTGGGTGGGAAGCTTTCTTT. Its translation is CASSLGGWEAFF. The chain links TRBV7-2 to TRBJ1-1; D call uncertain. Germline CDR1 and CDR2: SGHTA and FQGNSA. This CDR3 has 12 amino acids. Trimming took 1 base from V and 8 from J, leaving 8 bases between them. The entire variable domain, with the rest obtained from reference TRBV7-2 and TRBJ1-1, is as follows: GAGVSQSPSNKVTEKGKDVELRCDPISGHTALYWYRQSLGQGLEFLIYFQGNSAPDKSGLPSDRFSAERTGGSVSTLTIQRTQQEDSAVYLCASSLGGWEAFFGQGTRLTVV.

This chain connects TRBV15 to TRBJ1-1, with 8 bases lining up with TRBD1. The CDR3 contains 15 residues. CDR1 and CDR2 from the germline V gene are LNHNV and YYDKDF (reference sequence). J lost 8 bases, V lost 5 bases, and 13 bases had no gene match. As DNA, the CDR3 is TGTGCCACCAGCGCCCGACAGGGGACAAGCTCAGAAGCTTTCTTT. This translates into CATSARQGTSSEAFF.

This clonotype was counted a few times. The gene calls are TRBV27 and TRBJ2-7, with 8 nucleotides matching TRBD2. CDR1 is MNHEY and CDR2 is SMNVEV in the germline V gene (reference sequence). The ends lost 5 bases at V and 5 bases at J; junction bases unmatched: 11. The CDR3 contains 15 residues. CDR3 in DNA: TGTGCCAGCAGTGCAGGGACTAGGAATGTCCACGAGCAGTACGTC. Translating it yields CASSAGTRNVHEQYV.

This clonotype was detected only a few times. CDR3 DNA: TGCGCCAGCAGCTTGTATCGGGCTAGCTGGAAAAGCCAAGAGACCCAGTACTTC. Residues: CASSLYRASWKSQETQYF. The gene calls are TRBV5-1 and TRBJ2-5; possibly TRBD2 for D (5 bases). There are 18 residues in the CDR3. CDR1 is SGHRS, CDR2 YFSETQ, per germline. The V gene lost 1 base and the J gene lost 1 base, with 20 bases spanning the gap.

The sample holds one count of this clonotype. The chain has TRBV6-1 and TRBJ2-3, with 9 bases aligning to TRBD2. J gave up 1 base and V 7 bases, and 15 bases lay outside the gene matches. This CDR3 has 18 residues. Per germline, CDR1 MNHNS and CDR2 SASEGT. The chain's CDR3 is CASTPRPVAGVGTDTQYF. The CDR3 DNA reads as TGTGCCAGCACCCCCCGGCCGGTAGCGGGAGTTGGCACAGATACGCAGTATTTT.

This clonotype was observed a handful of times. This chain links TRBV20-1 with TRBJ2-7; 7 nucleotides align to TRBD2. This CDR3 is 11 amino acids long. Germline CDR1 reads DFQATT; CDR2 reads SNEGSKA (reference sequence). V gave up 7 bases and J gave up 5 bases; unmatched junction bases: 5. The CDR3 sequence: CSVGGVNEQYF. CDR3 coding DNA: TGCAGTGTGGGGGGGGTGAACGAGCAGTACTTC.

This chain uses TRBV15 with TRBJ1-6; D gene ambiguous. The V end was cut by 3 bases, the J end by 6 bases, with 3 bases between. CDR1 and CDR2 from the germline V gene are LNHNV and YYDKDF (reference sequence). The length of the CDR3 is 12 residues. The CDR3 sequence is CATSSFNSPLHF. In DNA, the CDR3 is TGTGCCACCAGCAGCTTTAATTCACCCCTCCACTTT.

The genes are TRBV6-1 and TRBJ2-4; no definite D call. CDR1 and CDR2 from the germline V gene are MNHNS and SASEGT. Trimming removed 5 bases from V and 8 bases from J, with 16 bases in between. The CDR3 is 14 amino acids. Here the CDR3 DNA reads TGTGCCAGCAGTCAACACCAGGTTATCGACATTCAGTACTTC. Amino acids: CASSQHQVIDIQYF.

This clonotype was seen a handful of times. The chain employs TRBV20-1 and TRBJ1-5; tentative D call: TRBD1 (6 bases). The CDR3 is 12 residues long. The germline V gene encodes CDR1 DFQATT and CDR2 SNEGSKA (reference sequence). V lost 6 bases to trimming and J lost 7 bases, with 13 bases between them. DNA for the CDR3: TGCAGTGCCGCCTCAGACAGGCAGCCCCAGCATTTT. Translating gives CSAASDRQPQHF.

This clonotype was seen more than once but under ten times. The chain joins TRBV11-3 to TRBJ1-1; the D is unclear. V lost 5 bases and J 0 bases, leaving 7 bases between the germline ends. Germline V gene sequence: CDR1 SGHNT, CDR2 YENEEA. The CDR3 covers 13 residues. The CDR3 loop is CASSIHVNTEAFF. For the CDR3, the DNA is TGTGCCAGCAGCATTCACGTGAACACTGAAGCTTTCTTT.

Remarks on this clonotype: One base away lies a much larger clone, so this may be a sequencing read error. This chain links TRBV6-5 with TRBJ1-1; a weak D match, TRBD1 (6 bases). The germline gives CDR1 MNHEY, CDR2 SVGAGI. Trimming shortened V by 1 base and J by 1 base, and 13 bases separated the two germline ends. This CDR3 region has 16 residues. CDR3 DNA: TGTGCCAGCAGTTACTATCCAGGGGACTCGAACACTGAAGCTTTCTTT. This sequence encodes CASSYYPGDSNTEAFF.

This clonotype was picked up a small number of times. CDR3 in amino acids: CATSNGLAGSKNIQYF. The CDR3 bases are TGTGCCACCAGTAACGGCCTAGCGGGGTCCAAAAACATTCAGTACTTC. This chain links TRBV15 with TRBJ2-4; TRBD2 agrees at 9 bases. The CDR3 sequence is 16 residues long. Germline V gene data show CDR1 as LNHNV and CDR2 as YYDKDF (reference sequence). J lost 2 bases, V lost 6 bases, and 8 bases had no gene match.

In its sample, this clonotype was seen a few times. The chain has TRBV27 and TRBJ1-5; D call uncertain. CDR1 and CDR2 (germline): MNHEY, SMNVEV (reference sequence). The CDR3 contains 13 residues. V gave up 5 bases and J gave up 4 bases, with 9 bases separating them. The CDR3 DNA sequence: TGTGCCAGCAGTGCCATGGGGAATCAGCCCCAGCATTTT. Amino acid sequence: CASSAMGNQPQHF.